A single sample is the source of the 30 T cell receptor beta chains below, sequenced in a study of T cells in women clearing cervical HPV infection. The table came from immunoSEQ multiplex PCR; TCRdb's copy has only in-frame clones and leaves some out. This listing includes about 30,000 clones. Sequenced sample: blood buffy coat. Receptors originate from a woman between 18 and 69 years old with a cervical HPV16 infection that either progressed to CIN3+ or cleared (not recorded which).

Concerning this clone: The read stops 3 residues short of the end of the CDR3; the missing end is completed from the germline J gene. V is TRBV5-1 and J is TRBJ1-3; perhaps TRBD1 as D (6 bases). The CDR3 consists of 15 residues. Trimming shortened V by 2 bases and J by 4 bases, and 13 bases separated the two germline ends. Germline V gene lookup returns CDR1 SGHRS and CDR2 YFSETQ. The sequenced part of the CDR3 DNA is TGCGCCAGCAGCTTACAAGGGGGGGACGGAAACACC. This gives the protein CASSLQGGDGNT. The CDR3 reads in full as CASSLQGGDGNTIYF.

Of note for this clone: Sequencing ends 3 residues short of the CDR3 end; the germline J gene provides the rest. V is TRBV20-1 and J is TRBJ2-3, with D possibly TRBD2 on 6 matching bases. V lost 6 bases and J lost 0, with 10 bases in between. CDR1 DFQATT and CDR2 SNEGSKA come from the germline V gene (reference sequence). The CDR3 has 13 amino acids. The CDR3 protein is CSAVSGSTDTQYF. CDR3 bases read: TGCAGTGCCGTTAGCGGTAGCACAGATACG.

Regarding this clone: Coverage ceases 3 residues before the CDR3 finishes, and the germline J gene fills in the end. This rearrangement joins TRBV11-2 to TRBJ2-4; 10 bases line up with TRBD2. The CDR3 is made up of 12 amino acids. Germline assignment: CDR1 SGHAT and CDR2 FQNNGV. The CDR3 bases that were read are TGTGCCAGCAGCCTGGGGACTAGCGTT. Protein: CASSLGTSV. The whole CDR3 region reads CASSLGTSVQYF.

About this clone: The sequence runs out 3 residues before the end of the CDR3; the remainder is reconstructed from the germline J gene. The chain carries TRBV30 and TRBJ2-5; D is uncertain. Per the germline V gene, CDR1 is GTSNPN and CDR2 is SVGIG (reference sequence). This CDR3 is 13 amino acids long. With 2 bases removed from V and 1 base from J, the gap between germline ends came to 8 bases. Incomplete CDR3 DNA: TGTGCCTGGAGTCTCGGCGGCCAAGAGACC. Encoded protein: CAWSLGGQET. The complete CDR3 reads CAWSLGGQETQYF.

CDR3 loop: CASSPSGTSSYDYTF. The sequenced CDR3 bases are TGTGCCAGCAGCCCCAGCGGGACGAGCTCCTACGAC. The chain couples TRBV7-2 to TRBJ1-2; weak D call: TRBD1 (5 bases). Coverage ceases 3 residues before the CDR3 finishes, and the germline J gene fills in the end. The length of the CDR3 is 15 residues. Germline V CDR1 and CDR2: SGHTA, FQGNSA.

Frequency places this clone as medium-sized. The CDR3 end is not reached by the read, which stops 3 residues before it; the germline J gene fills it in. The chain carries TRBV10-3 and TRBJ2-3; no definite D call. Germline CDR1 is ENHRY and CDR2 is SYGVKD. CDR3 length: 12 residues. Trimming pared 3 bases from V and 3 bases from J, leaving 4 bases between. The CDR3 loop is CAISDRTDTQYF. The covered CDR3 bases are TGTGCCATCAGTGACAGGACAGATACG.

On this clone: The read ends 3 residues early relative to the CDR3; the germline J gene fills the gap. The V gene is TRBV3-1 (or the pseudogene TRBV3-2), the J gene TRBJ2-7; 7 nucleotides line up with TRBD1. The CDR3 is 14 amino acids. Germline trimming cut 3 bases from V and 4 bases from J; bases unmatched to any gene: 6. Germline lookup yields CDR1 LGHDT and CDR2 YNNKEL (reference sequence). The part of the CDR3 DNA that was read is TGTGCCAGCAGCCAGGGGACAGTTTATTACGAG. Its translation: CASSQGTVYYE. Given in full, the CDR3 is CASSQGTVYYEQYF.

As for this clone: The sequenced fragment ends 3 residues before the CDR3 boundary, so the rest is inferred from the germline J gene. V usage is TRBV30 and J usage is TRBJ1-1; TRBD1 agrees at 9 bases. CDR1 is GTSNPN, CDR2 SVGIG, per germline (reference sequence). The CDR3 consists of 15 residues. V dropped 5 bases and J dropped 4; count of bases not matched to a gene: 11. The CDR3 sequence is CAWDPQGARVTEAFF. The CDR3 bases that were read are TGTGCCTGGGACCCACAGGGGGCGCGGGTCACTGAA. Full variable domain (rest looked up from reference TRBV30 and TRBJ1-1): SQTIHQWPATLVQPVGSPLSLECTVEGTSNPNLYWYRQAAGRGLQLLFYSVGIGQISSEVPQNLSASRPQDRQFILSSKKLLLSDSGFYLCAWDPQGARVTEAFFGQGTRLTVV.

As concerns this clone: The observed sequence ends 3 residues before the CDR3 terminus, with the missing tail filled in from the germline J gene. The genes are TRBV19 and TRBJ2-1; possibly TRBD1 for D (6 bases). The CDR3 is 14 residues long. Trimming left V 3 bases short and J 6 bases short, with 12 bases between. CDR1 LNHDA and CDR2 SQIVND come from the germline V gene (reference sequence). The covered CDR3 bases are TGTGCCAGTAGTATCGAGACAGGTAGCAATGAG. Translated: CASSIETGSNE. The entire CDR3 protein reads CASSIETGSNEQFF.

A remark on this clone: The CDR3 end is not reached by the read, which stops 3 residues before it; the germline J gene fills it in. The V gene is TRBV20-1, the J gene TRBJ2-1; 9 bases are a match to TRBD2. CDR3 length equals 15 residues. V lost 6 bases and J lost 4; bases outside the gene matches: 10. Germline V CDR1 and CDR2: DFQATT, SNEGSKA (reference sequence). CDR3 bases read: TGCAGTGCGAGGATAGCGGGAGCCCTATACAATGAG. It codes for CSARIAGALYNE. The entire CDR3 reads CSARIAGALYNEQFF.

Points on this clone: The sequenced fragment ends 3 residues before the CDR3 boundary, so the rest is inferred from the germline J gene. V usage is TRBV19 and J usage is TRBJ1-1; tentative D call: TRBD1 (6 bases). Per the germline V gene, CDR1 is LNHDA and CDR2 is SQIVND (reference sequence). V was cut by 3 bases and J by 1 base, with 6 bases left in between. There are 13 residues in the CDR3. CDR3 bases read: TGTGCCAGTAGTATGACAGGGAACACTGAA. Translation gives CASSMTGNTE. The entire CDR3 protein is CASSMTGNTEAFF.

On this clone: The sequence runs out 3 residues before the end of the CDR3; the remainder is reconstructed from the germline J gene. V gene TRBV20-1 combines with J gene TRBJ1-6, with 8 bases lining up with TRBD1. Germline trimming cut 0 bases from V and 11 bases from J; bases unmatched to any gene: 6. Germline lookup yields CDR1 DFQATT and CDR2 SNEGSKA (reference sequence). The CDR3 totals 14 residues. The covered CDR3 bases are TGCAGTGCTAGAGAACGGACAGGGTTTGCACCC. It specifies CSARERTGFAP. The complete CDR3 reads CSARERTGFAPLHF.

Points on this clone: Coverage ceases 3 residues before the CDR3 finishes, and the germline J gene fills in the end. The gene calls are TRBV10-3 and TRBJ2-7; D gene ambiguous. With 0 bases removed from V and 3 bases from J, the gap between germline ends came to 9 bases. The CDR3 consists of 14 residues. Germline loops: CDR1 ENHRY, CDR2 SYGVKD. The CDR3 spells CAISESIQNYEQYF. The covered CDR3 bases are TGTGCCATCAGTGAGTCGATACAGAACTACGAG.

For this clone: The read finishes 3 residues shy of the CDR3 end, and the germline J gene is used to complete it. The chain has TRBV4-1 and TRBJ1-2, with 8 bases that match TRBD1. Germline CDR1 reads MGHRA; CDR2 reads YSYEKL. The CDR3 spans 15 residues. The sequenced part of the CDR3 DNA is TGCGCCAGCAGCCCAACAGGGGGTCGGAATGGAGGC. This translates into CASSPTGGRNGG. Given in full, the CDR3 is CASSPTGGRNGGYTF.

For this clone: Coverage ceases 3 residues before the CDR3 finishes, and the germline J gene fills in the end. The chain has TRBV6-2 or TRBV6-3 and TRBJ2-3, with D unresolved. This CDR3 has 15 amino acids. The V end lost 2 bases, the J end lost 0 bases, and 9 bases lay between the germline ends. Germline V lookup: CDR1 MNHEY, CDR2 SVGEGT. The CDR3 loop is CASSYGGQSTDTQYF. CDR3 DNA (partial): TGTGCCAGCAGTTACGGCGGCCAGAGCACAGATACG.

The part of the CDR3 DNA that was read is TGTGCCAGCTCAACGACAGGGCCCGATCAGCCG. Translation gives CASSTTGPDQP. In full, the CDR3 reads CASSTTGPDQPQYF. The gene calls are TRBV18 and TRBJ2-3; 7 bases fit TRBD1. From the germline J gene comes the end of the CDR3, since the read stops 3 residues before it. The CDR3 has 14 amino acids. The germline gives CDR1 KGHSH, CDR2 LQKENI. Variable domain in full (rest from reference TRBV18 and TRBJ2-3): NAGVMQNPRHLVRRRGQEARLRCSPMKGHSHVYWYRQLPEEGLKFMVYLQKENIIDESGMPKERFSAEFPKEGPSILRIQQVVRGDSAAYFCASSTTGPDQPQYFGPGTRLTVL.

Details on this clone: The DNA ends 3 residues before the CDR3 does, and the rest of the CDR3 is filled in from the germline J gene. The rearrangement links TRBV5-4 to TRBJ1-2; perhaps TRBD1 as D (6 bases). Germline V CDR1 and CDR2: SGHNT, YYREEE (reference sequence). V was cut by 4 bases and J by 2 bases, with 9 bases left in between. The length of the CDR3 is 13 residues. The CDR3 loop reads CASSQTGNYGYTF. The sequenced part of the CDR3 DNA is TGTGCCAGCAGCCAGACAGGCAACTATGGC.

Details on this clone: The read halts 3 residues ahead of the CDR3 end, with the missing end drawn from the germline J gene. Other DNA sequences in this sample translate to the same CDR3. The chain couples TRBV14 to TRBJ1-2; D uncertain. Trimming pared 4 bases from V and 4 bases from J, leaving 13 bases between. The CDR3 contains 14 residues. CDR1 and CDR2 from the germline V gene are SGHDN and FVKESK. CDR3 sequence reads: CASSPTGIGYGYTF. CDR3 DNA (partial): TGTGCCAGCAGCCCCACGGGGATCGGCTATGGC.

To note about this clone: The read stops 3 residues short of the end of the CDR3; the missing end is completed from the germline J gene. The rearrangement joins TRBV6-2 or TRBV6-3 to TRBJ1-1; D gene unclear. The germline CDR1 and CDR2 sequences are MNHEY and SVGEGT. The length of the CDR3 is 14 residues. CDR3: CASSYLAAGREAFF. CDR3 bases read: TGTGCCAGCAGTTACTTGGCAGCGGGAAGAGAA.

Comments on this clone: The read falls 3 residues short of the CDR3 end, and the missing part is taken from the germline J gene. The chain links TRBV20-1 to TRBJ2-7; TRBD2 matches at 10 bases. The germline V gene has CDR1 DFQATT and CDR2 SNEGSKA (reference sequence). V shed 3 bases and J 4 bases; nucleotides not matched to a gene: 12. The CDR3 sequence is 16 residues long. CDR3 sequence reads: CSARSATSGEFYEQYF. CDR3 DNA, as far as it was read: TGCAGTGCTAGGTCTGCAACTAGCGGGGAATTTTACGAG.

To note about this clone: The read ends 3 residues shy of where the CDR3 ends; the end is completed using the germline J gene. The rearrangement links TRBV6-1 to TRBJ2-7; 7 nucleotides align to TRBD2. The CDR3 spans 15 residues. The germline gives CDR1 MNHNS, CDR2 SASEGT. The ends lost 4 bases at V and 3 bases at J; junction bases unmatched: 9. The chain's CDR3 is CASSVSGTSNYEQYF. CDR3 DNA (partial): TGTGCCAGCAGTGTCAGCGGGACCAGCAACTACGAG.

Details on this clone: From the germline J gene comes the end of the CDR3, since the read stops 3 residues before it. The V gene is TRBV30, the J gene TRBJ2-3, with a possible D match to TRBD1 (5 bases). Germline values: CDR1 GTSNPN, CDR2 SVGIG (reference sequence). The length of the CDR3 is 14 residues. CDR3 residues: CAWSPGMGKQPQYF. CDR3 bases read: TGTGCCTGGAGTCCAGGGATGGGGAAACAGCCG.

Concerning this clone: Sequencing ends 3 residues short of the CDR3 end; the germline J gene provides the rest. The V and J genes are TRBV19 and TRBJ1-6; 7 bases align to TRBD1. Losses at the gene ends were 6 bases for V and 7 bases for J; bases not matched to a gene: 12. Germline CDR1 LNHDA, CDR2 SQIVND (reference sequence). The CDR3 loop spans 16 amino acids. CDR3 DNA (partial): TGTGCCAGTAGGACAAGGTCCGGGACAGAGAATTCACCC. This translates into CASRTRSGTENSP. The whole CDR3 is CASRTRSGTENSPLHF.

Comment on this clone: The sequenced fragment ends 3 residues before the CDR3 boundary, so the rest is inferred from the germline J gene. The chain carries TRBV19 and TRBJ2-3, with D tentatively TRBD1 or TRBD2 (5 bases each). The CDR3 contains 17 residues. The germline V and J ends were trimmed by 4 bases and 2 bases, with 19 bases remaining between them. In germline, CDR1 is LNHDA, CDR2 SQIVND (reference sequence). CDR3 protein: CASSTPARGPHTDTQYF. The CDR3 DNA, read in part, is TGTGCCAGTAGTACCCCGGCGAGGGGTCCTCACACAGATACG.

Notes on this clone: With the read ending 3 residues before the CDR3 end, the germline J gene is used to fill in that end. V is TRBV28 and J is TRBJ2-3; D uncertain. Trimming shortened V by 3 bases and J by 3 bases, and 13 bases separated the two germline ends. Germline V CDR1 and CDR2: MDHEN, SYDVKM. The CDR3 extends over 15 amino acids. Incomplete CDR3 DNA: TGTGCCAGCAGTTTGAACCAATTAGGGACAGATACG. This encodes CASSLNQLGTDT. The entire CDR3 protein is CASSLNQLGTDTQYF. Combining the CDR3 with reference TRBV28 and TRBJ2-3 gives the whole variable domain DVKVTQSSRYLVKRTGEKVFLECVQDMDHENMFWYRQDPGLGLRLIYFSYDVKMKEKGDIPEGYSVSREKKERFSLILESASTNQTSMYLCASSLNQLGTDTQYFGPGTRLTVL.

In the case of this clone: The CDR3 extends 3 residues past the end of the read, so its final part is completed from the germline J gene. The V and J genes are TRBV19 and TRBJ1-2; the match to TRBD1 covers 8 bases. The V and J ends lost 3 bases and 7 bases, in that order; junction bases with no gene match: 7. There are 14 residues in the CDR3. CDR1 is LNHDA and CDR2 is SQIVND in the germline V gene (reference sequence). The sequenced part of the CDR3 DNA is TGTGCCAGTAGTATTGGGACAGGTTCACGTGGC. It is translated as CASSIGTGSRG. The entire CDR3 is CASSIGTGSRGYTF.

Incomplete CDR3 DNA: TGTGCCAGCAGTGAAAGGGGACTAGCGACTAGCACAGATACG. It encodes CASSERGLATSTDT. The whole CDR3 reads CASSERGLATSTDTQYF. The chain carries TRBV2 and TRBJ2-3; 10 positions match TRBD2. The read finishes 3 residues shy of the CDR3 end, and the germline J gene is used to complete it. CDR3 size: 17 residues. Unmatched junction bases numbered 5, after V lost 2 bases and J lost 0 bases. Germline CDR1 is SNHLY and CDR2 is FYNNEI.

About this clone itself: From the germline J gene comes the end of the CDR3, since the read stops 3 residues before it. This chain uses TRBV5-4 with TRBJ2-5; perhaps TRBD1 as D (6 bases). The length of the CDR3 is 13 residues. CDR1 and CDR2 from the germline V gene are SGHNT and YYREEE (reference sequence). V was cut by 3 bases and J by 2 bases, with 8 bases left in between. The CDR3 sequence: CASSYGQQETQYF. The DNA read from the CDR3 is TGTGCCAGCAGCTACGGACAGCAAGAGACC.

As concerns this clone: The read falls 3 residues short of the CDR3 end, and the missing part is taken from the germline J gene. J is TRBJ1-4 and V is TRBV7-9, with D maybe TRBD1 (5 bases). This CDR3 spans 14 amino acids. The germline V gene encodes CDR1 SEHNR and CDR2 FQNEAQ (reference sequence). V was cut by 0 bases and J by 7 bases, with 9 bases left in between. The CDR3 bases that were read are TGTGCCAGCAGCTTAGCAGGGGCCGGTGAAAAA. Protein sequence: CASSLAGAGEK. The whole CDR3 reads CASSLAGAGEKLFF.

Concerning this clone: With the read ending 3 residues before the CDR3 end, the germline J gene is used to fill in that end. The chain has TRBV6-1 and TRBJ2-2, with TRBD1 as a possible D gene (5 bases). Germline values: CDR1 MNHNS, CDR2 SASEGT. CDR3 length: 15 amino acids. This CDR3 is CASSEGSSGANVLFF. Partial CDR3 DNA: TGTGCCAGCAGTGAAGGGTCCTCTGGGGCCAACGTG.